This T cell receptor (beta chain) was documented in a study of Ad26.COV2.S vaccination and SARS-CoV-2 variants. Study-level background: The trial was COV1001 and the donor's arm was Ad26.COV2.S. In the study, Ad26.COV2.S was injected intramuscularly once, or twice 56 days apart. Points from the study as a whole: Spike-specific CD8+ and CD4+ T cell responses reportedly showed substantial breadth after vaccination.

Produced via immunoSEQ multiplex PCR; TCRdb's table is partial and in-frame only. Among about 500,000 clones listed, 80% to 90% were seen once. Unmatched junction bases numbered 2, after V lost 0 bases and J lost 6 bases. The CDR3 totals 15 residues. Germline-derived CDR1 and CDR2 are LGHNA and YSLEER. Remarks on this clone: Its matching antigen is unknown.

Sample treatment: around 19 received Ad26.COV2.S at low or high dose, single or two shots; about 5 received placebo; per-sample allocation not given. Sample collection was performed on day 63 after the first vaccine or placebo injection. An Ad26 vector expressing Wuhan-strain SARS-CoV-2 spike served as the vaccine. The chain couples TRBV4-3 to TRBJ1-6; TRBD1 matches 7 bases. The sequences come from peripheral blood, collected in a trial of Ad26.COV2.S vaccine versus placebo. The origin of this receptor is a person aged 18 to 59 who received the Ad26.COV2.S COVID-19 vaccine or a placebo. The DNA of the CDR3 is TGCGCCAGCAGCCAAGAGACAGGGTCTAATTCACCCCTCCACTTT. This sequence encodes CASSQETGSNSPLHF.